These 22 T cell receptor beta chains originate from one sample sequenced in a study of response to subunit inactivated influenza vaccine. TCRdb fed the RT-PCR reads into MiXCR, producing one record per CDR3 protein. The sample has about 650,000 distinct CDR3 sequences; 15% to 19% are singletons. The source material was PBMCs from blood, sampled roughly 12 days after vaccination. These receptors all come from a man aged 45-60 years who received an inactivated influenza vaccine.

This clonotype was recorded a few times. The V call is TRBV6-6, the J call TRBJ2-7; a weak D match, TRBD1 (6 bases). In germline, CDR1 is MNHNY, CDR2 SVGAGI (reference sequence). The CDR3 loop spans 13 amino acids. Trimming took off 0 bases at V and 8 bases at J, with 11 bases between the two ends. This CDR3 reads CASSYSVQGKQYF. CDR3 DNA sequence: TGTGCCAGCAGTTACTCGGTACAGGGCAAGCAGTACTTC.

This clonotype was seen a handful of times. The V and J genes are TRBV5-1 and TRBJ2-7; D possibly matches TRBD1 or TRBD2 (5 bases each). V was pared by 3 bases and J by 2 bases, with 12 bases between. Germline-derived CDR1 and CDR2 are SGHRS and YFSETQ. The CDR3 is made up of 14 amino acids. The CDR3 coding sequence is TGCGCCAGCAGCTCACAGGACTTAACCTACGAGCAGTACTTC. Translation gives CASSSQDLTYEQYF.

This clonotype occurred a few times. The chain has TRBV9 and TRBJ2-5, with D perhaps matching TRBD2 (6 bases). The germline V gene encodes CDR1 SGDLS and CDR2 YYNGEE. The germline V and J ends were trimmed by 0 bases and 5 bases, with 14 bases remaining between them. This CDR3 spans 15 amino acids. The CDR3 loop reads CASSVAGVLKETQYF. DNA for the CDR3: TGTGCCAGCAGCGTAGCGGGAGTTCTTAAGGAGACCCAGTACTTC.

In its sample, this clonotype was seen a few times. The CDR3 is CASSPLDTVGQFF. In DNA form, the CDR3 reads TGCGCCAGCAGCCCGCTTGACACCGTTGGCCAGTTCTTC. The chain is built from TRBV5-1 and TRBJ2-1, with D unclear. Germline V gene sequence: CDR1 SGHRS, CDR2 YFSETQ. CDR3 length: 13 residues. V was clipped by 4 bases and J by 13 bases, with 18 bases between them.

The V gene is TRBV20-1, the J gene TRBJ2-7; 10 positions agree with TRBD1. Per germline, CDR1 DFQATT and CDR2 SNEGSKA (reference sequence). J was trimmed by 3 bases and V by 5 bases; bases with no gene match: 7. The CDR3 is made up of 14 amino acids. The CDR3 is CSADRTGGNYEQYF. In nucleotides, the CDR3 is TGCAGTGCTGACAGGACAGGGGGGAACTACGAGCAGTACTTC.

This clonotype was observed a handful of times. The chain couples TRBV9 to TRBJ2-4, with 8 bases aligning to TRBD2. The V segment lost 4 bases and the J segment 9 bases; nucleotides outside the gene matches: 6. Germline V lookup: CDR1 SGDLS, CDR2 YYNGEE. The CDR3 extends over 13 amino acids. In DNA form, the CDR3 reads TGTGCCAGCAGCCCCGCGGGAGGAATCATTCAGTACTTC. It specifies CASSPAGGIIQYF.

The genes are TRBV2 and TRBJ2-3; D remains ambiguous. The V gene's germline CDR1 is SNHLY and CDR2 FYNNEI. The V gene lost 9 bases and the J gene lost 2 bases, with 9 bases spanning the gap. The CDR3 consists of 12 residues. Here the CDR3 DNA reads TGTGCCAGAAGTAATTTCACAGATACGCAGTATTTT. Its protein product is CARSNFTDTQYF.

Many counts were recorded for this clonotype. The chain is built from TRBV14 and TRBJ2-7; D is possibly TRBD1 (6 bases). Trimming took 2 bases from V and 10 from J, leaving 15 bases between them. This CDR3 is built from 13 residues. Per germline, CDR1 SGHDN and CDR2 FVKESK. Here the CDR3 DNA reads TGTGCCAGCAGCCAAAGGGGGAATGGGCGACAGTACTTC. Its protein product is CASSQRGNGRQYF.

J is TRBJ2-7 and V is TRBV20-1; TRBD1 matches 9 bases. The germline V gene encodes CDR1 DFQATT and CDR2 SNEGSKA (reference sequence). Germline trimming cut 3 bases from V and 6 bases from J; bases unmatched to any gene: 9. This CDR3 comprises 14 residues. The CDR3 is CSASRGTGFGEQYF. CDR3 nucleotides: TGCAGTGCTAGCCGTGGGACAGGGTTCGGCGAGCAGTACTTC.

The V and J genes are TRBV30 and TRBJ1-1; tentatively, D is TRBD1 (6 bases). Trimming pared 2 bases from V and 0 bases from J, leaving 7 bases between. Germline V gene data show CDR1 as GTSNPN and CDR2 as SVGIG (reference sequence). The CDR3 extends over 13 amino acids. The CDR3: CAWSTGMNTEAFF. The CDR3 DNA reads TGTGCCTGGAGTACAGGGATGAACACTGAAGCTTTCTTT.

This clonotype was observed at least ten times. The rearrangement joins TRBV5-1 to TRBJ2-1, with TRBD2 identical over 7 bases. CDR1 is SGHRS and CDR2 is YFSETQ in the germline V gene. CDR3 length equals 15 residues. Trimming took 0 bases from V and 4 from J; bases not matched to a gene: 4. The CDR3, as DNA: TGCGCCAGCAGCTTGGCTAGCGGACTATACAATGAGCAGTTCTTC. Residues: CASSLASGLYNEQFF.

V usage is TRBV28 and J usage is TRBJ2-1; 7 bases align to TRBD2. CDR3 length equals 13 residues. V trimming: 6 bases; J trimming: 5 bases; junction bases outside the gene matches: 4. The germline gives CDR1 MDHEN, CDR2 SYDVKM. The CDR3 nucleotides are TGTGCCAGCAGACCGGGACTACACAATGAGCAGTTCTTC. This gives the protein CASRPGLHNEQFF.

In its sample, this clonotype was seen a few times. The V call is TRBV7-8, the J call TRBJ2-1; D tentatively reads TRBD1 or TRBD2 (5 bases each). This CDR3 is built from 14 residues. Per the germline V gene, CDR1 is SGHVS and CDR2 is FQNEAQ. V lost 4 bases to trimming and J lost 5 bases, with 12 bases between them. CDR3 coding DNA: TGTGCCAGCAGCTCTCCGAGGGGAAACAATGAGCAGTTCTTC. Translated: CASSSPRGNNEQFF. Using reference TRBV7-8 and TRBJ2-1 for the parts outside the CDR3, the full variable domain is GAGVSQSPRYKVAKRGQDVALRCDPISGHVSLFWYQQALGQGPEFLTYFQNEAQLDKSGLPSDRFFAERPEGSVSTLKIQRTQQEDSAVYLCASSSPRGNNEQFFGPGTRLTVL.

In DNA, the CDR3 is TGTGCCAGCTCACCACCGTCTACGGCCACCGGGGAGCTGTTTTTT. This codes for CASSPPSTATGELFF. This chain joins TRBV18 and TRBJ2-2; the D is unclear. Trimming cost V 0 bases and J 4 bases, with 9 bases left between them. Germline-derived CDR1 and CDR2 are KGHSH and LQKENI. CDR3 length: 15 amino acids.

In its sample, this clonotype was seen many times. The rearrangement uses TRBV4-3 and TRBJ2-2, with 9 bases identical to TRBD2. CDR1 and CDR2 from the germline V gene are LGHNA and YSLEER. Trimming took 3 bases from V and 2 from J; bases not matched to a gene: 7. The CDR3 loop spans 17 amino acids. CDR3 protein: CASSQYSGGTNTGELFF. CDR3 DNA: TGCGCCAGCAGCCAGTATAGCGGGGGAACTAACACCGGGGAGCTGTTTTTT.

This clonotype came up a few times. V and J are TRBV7-2 and TRBJ2-2; TRBD1 matches 8 bases. Germline-derived CDR1 and CDR2 are SGHTA and FQGNSA. This CDR3 is built from 17 residues. Trimming cost V 2 bases and J 6 bases; bases outside gene matches: 11. CDR3: CASSLPRQGLTPGELFF. The CDR3 nucleotides are TGTGCCAGCAGCTTACCGCGACAGGGGCTTACCCCCGGGGAGCTGTTTTTT.

This clonotype was observed a handful of times. The genes are TRBV30 and TRBJ2-3; weak D call: TRBD2 (6 bases). This CDR3 is built from 15 residues. V gave up 2 bases and J gave up 6 bases, with 18 bases separating them. In germline, CDR1 is GTSNPN, CDR2 SVGIG (reference sequence). The CDR3 is CAWSTTAGLSDTQYF. CDR3 nucleotides: TGTGCCTGGAGTACTACAGCGGGCTTGTCGGATACGCAGTATTTT.

The sample holds a few counts of this clonotype. The chain has TRBV10-3 and TRBJ2-7; 11 nucleotides line up with TRBD1. There are 16 residues in the CDR3. Looked up from germline, CDR1 is ENHRY and CDR2 is SYGVKD. Unmatched junction bases numbered 5, after V lost 2 bases and J lost 2 bases. CDR3 sequence (DNA): TGTGCCATCAGTGAGGGGGGACAGGGGGATCCCTACGAGCAGTACTTC. This translates into CAISEGGQGDPYEQYF.

This clonotype was observed a few times. J is TRBJ2-1 and V is TRBV7-6; D is unclear. Germline V gene sequence: CDR1 SGHVS, CDR2 FNYEAQ. V was shortened by 1 base and J by 3 bases, with 4 bases between the two germline ends. The CDR3 spans 13 residues. CDR3 amino acids: CASSLDHYNEQFF. The CDR3 nucleotides read TGTGCCAGCAGCTTAGATCACTACAATGAGCAGTTCTTC.

The chain carries TRBV12-3 or TRBV12-4 and TRBJ2-1; 7 bases align to TRBD1. V was pared by 2 bases and J by 8 bases, with 0 bases of the junction left unmatched. The CDR3 has 12 residues. The CDR3 DNA is TGTGCCAGCAGTTTAAGGGGGCATGAGCAGTTCTTC. This gives the protein CASSLRGHEQFF.

This clonotype was counted between two and nine times. V gene TRBV15 combines with J gene TRBJ2-1, with TRBD1 matching 9 bases. Germline V gene lookup returns CDR1 LNHNV and CDR2 YYDKDF (reference sequence). The ends lost 1 base at V and 8 bases at J; junction bases unmatched: 9. This CDR3 contains 16 residues. This chain's CDR3 is CATSRGGQGRLYEQFF. CDR3 nucleotide sequence: TGTGCCACCAGCAGAGGAGGACAGGGGCGCCTCTATGAGCAGTTCTTC.

The chain recombines TRBV7-9 with TRBJ2-6, with 8 bases fitting TRBD2. V lost 4 bases and J lost 0; bases outside the gene matches: 5. Germline V gives CDR1 SEHNR, CDR2 FQNEAQ (reference sequence). This CDR3 contains 17 residues. The CDR3: CASSSGGGYSGANVLTF. DNA for the CDR3: TGTGCCAGCAGCTCGGGGGGGGGCTACTCTGGGGCCAACGTCCTGACTTTC.